What follows are 13 T cell receptor beta chains derived from one specimen sequenced in a study of blood T cell repertoires in COVID-19. TCRdb's copy holds only in-frame clones and misses some; the assay was immunoSEQ multiplex PCR. The sample yields approximately 110,000 clones, 82% seen once. Source material: peripheral blood. These receptor sequences come from a man between 65 and 79 years old with acute or convalescent COVID-19.

This clone appeared a few times. The chain couples TRBV5-1 to TRBJ2-7; 9 bases match TRBD1. J lost 2 bases, V lost 1 base, and 4 bases had no gene match. CDR1 is SGHRS and CDR2 is YFSETQ in the germline V gene. There are 15 residues in the CDR3. CDR3 loop: CASSLWTGATYEQYF. CDR3 nucleotides: TGCGCCAGCAGCTTGTGGACAGGGGCAACCTACGAGCAGTACTTC. Combining the CDR3 with reference TRBV5-1 and TRBJ2-7 gives the whole variable domain KAGVTQTPRYLIKTRGQQVTLSCSPISGHRSVSWYQQTPGQGLQFLFEYFSETQRNKGNFPGRFSGRQFSNSRSEMNVSTLELGDSALYLCASSLWTGATYEQYFGPGTRLTVT.

This clone was recorded a few times. The chain has TRBV9 and TRBJ2-3, with D possibly being TRBD1 (5 bases). The CDR3 extends over 13 amino acids. Per the germline V gene, CDR1 is SGDLS and CDR2 is YYNGEE. The V gene lost 0 bases and the J gene lost 9 bases, with 11 bases spanning the gap. The CDR3 nucleotides read TGTGCCAGCAGCGTAGAGGAAGCAGGGACGCAGTATTTT. Translation: CASSVEEAGTQYF.

CDR3 protein: CASSHFFAGELFF. CDR3 bases: TGCGCCAGCAGTCATTTCTTCGCCGGGGAGCTGTTTTTT. The chain links TRBV23-1 to TRBJ2-2; D is unresolved. TRBV23-1 is reported as an ORF; its role is uncertain. V was clipped by 3 bases and J by 6 bases, with 8 bases between them. The CDR3 spans 13 residues.

This chain uses TRBV6-1 with TRBJ1-6; the D is unclear. CDR1 and CDR2 from the germline V gene are MNHNS and SASEGT. CDR3 length equals 14 residues. Trimming stripped 2 bases from V and 7 bases from J, with 9 bases between. The CDR3 reads CASSELQTNSPLHF. The CDR3 DNA follows: TGTGCCAGCAGTGAATTACAGACCAATTCACCCCTCCACTTT.

This chain links TRBV19 with TRBJ1-1; D may be TRBD1 (6 bases). The CDR3 extends over 14 amino acids. CDR1 is LNHDA, CDR2 SQIVND, per germline (reference sequence). The V end was cut by 2 bases, the J end by 4 bases, with 11 bases between. The CDR3 protein is CASSITGRSTEAFF. CDR3 DNA sequence: TGTGCCAGTAGTATAACAGGGCGTAGCACTGAAGCTTTCTTT.

The rearrangement uses TRBV28 and TRBJ2-1; 12 bases map to TRBD2. Trimming cost V 4 bases and J 14 bases; bases outside gene matches: 12. The CDR3 spans 15 residues. Looked up from germline, CDR1 is MDHEN and CDR2 is SYDVKM. In DNA, the CDR3 is TGTGCCAGCAGTTCCGCTAGCGGGGGGGCAAGTCACGAGTTCTTC. Protein: CASSSASGGASHEFF.

The rearrangement links TRBV28 to TRBJ1-4; D possibly corresponds to TRBD1 (5 bases). V gave up 4 bases and J gave up 0 bases, with 15 bases separating them. CDR1 is MDHEN and CDR2 is SYDVKM in the germline V gene. This CDR3 spans 17 amino acids. As DNA, the CDR3 is TGTGCCAGCAGTTCCCGGACGTTCAGGGCAACTAATGAAAAACTGTTTTTT. It codes for CASSSRTFRATNEKLFF.

The V gene is TRBV24-1, the J gene TRBJ2-5; D possibly corresponds to TRBD2 (6 bases). The CDR3 is made up of 15 amino acids. In germline, CDR1 is KGHDR, CDR2 SFDVKD. The V gene lost 7 bases and the J gene lost 2 bases, with 16 bases spanning the gap. The CDR3 nucleotides are TGTGCCACCAGCGGATTGGGGGGAGGACAAGAGACCCAGTACTTC. It codes for CATSGLGGGQETQYF.

As DNA, the CDR3 is TGTGCCAGCAGCCGTGGACAGGGACTCGAGCAGTACTTC. Translated, it gives CASSRGQGLEQYF. This rearrangement joins TRBV11-3 to TRBJ2-7, with TRBD1 identical over 8 bases. The length of the CDR3 is 13 residues. Germline-derived CDR1 and CDR2 are SGHNT and YENEEA. Germline trimming cut 5 bases from V and 6 bases from J; bases unmatched to any gene: 6.

This clone is a singleton in its sample. The chain is built from TRBV7-9 and TRBJ1-4; D is unclear. Germline V gene sequence: CDR1 SEHNR, CDR2 FQNEAQ (reference sequence). This CDR3 has 13 amino acids. V dropped 1 base and J dropped 15 bases, with 15 bases sitting between them. The DNA of the CDR3 is TGTGCCAGCAGCTTAGGGGAGGGCCAGAGTATGTTTTTT. Residues: CASSLGEGQSMFF. Looking up the rest from reference TRBV7-9 and TRBJ1-4 gives the full variable domain: DTGVSQNPRHKITKRGQNVTFRCDPISEHNRLYWYRQTLGQGPEFLTYFQNEAQLEKSRLLSDRFSAERPKGSFSTLEIQRTEQGDSAMYLCASSLGEGQSMFFGSGTQLSVL.

This clone was recorded once. V and J are TRBV10-2 and TRBJ1-1; TRBD1 matches at 10 bases. Germline CDR1 and CDR2: WSHSY and SAAADI. J lost 6 bases, V lost 7 bases, and 2 bases had no gene match. The CDR3 is 12 amino acids. CDR3 sequence (DNA): TGCGCCAGCACGACAGGGGGCCCTGAAGCTTTCTTT. It encodes CASTTGGPEAFF.

The genes are TRBV19 and TRBJ2-6, with 9 nucleotides matching TRBD1. V lost 7 bases, J lost 0 bases, and 4 bases stayed unmatched. Germline CDR1 and CDR2: LNHDA and SQIVND (reference sequence). The CDR3 loop spans 16 amino acids. This chain's CDR3 is CASTGQGSSGANVLTF. As DNA, the CDR3 is TGTGCCAGTACTGGACAGGGGAGCTCTGGGGCCAACGTCCTGACTTTC.

The chain is built from TRBV2 and TRBJ1-2, with no clear D. Looked up from germline, CDR1 is SNHLY and CDR2 is FYNNEI. V lost 4 bases to trimming and J lost 7 bases, with 13 bases between them. CDR3 size: 13 residues. The CDR3 nucleotides are TGTGCCAGCAGTGTACGGGGAGTAGGTGGCTACACCTTC. This translates into CASSVRGVGGYTF.